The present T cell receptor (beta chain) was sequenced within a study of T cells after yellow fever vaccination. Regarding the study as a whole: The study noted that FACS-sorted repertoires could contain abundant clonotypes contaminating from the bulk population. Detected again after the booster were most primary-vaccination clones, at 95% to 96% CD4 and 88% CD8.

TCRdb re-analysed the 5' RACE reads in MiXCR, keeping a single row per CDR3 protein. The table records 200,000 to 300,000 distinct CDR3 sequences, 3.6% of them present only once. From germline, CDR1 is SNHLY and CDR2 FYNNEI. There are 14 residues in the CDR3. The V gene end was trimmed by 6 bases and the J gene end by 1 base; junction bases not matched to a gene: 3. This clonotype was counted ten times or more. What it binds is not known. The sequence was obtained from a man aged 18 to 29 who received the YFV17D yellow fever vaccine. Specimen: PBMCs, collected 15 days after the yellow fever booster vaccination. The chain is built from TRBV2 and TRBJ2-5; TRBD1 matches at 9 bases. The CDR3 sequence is CASRGQGFQETQYF. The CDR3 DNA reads TGTGCCAGCAGAGGACAGGGGTTCCAAGAGACCCAGTACTTC.